The 24 T cell receptor beta chains in this list originate from one sample, sequenced in a study of Graves' ophthalmopathy and Graves' hyperthyroidism. Researchers took RNA transcripts and amplified TCR beta CDR3 regions from them. HTBI primers served in a first-round RT-PCR, which a second-round multiplex PCR followed. One entry per CDR3 protein results from TCRdb running MiXCR on the multiplex PCR reads. The sample contains 450,000 to 600,000 distinct CDR3 sequences, 35% to 45% of which appear only once. The sequencing sample was made of peripheral blood or thyroid tissue (not recorded which). Receptors were obtained from an adult man with Graves' hyperthyroidism.

The chain links TRBV6-5 to TRBJ1-3, with D possibly matching TRBD1 (5 bases). The CDR3 is made up of 16 amino acids. The germline CDR1 and CDR2 sequences are MNHEY and SVGAGI. Trimming left V 0 bases short and J 0 bases short, with 9 bases between. The CDR3 DNA follows: TGTGCCAGCAGTTACTCGGGGCCCTACTCTGGAAACACCATATATTTT. It encodes CASSYSGPYSGNTIYF.

Only one count was recorded for this clonotype. One base away lies a much larger clone, so this may be a sequencing read error. The chain uses TRBV5-1 and TRBJ1-4; a possible D gene is TRBD1 (5 bases). V was cut by 4 bases and J by 4 bases, with 14 bases left in between. This CDR3 contains 15 residues. CDR1 is SGHRS and CDR2 is YFSETQ in the germline V gene. The DNA for the CDR3 is TGCGCCAGCAGCGTCGGGACGGGGAGTAATGAAAAACTGTTTTTT. Amino acids: CASSVGTGSNEKLFF.

This clonotype was seen many times. The V call is TRBV5-1, the J call TRBJ2-7, with 9 bases identical to TRBD1. This CDR3 is built from 17 residues. V dropped 0 bases and J dropped 3; count of bases not matched to a gene: 10. Per the germline V gene, CDR1 is SGHRS and CDR2 is YFSETQ. CDR3 sequence reads: CASSLGGTGIAVYEQYF. The CDR3 bases are TGCGCCAGCAGCTTGGGTGGGACAGGGATCGCCGTCTACGAGCAGTACTTC.

Ten or more counts support this clonotype. The chain links TRBV7-9 to TRBJ2-2, with 10 bases that match TRBD1. Per the germline V gene, CDR1 is SEHNR and CDR2 is FQNEAQ (reference sequence). Trimming took 5 bases from V and 6 from J; bases not matched to a gene: 3. The CDR3 spans 14 residues. The CDR3 sequence: CASSRGQGSGELFF. The CDR3 DNA is TGTGCCAGCAGCCGGGGACAGGGGTCCGGGGAGCTGTTTTTT.

This chain connects TRBV2 to TRBJ1-5; D is possibly TRBD1 (5 bases). V shed 6 bases and J shed 14 bases, with 20 bases lying between them. The CDR3 runs to 13 residues. Germline-derived CDR1 and CDR2 are SNHLY and FYNNEI. CDR3 sequence: CASRAGTSSYEHF. DNA for the CDR3: TGTGCCAGCAGGGCCGGGACGTCGTCCTACGAGCATTTT.

The chain links TRBV12-5 to TRBJ2-3; no clear D. Between the trimmed V and J ends, which lost 1 base and 4 bases, there was a span of 3 bases. Germline V lookup: CDR1 LGHNT, CDR2 FRNRAP. The CDR3 runs to 12 residues. CDR3 sequence: CASGLDADTQYF. In DNA form, the CDR3 reads TGTGCTAGTGGTTTGGACGCAGATACGCAGTATTTT.

On this clonotype itself: A much larger clone lies a single base off, so this may be a read error. V usage is TRBV7-2 and J usage is TRBJ2-7; D is undetermined. This CDR3 is 13 amino acids long. CDR1 is SGHTA, CDR2 FQGNSA, per germline. In DNA, the CDR3 is TGTGCCAGCAGCTTAGGACCCCCGCCGGAGCAGTGCTTC. Translated, it gives CASSLGPPPEQCF.

V is TRBV7-9 and J is TRBJ2-2, with D perhaps matching TRBD1 (6 bases). Germline assignment: CDR1 SEHNR and CDR2 FQNEAQ (reference sequence). This CDR3 spans 15 amino acids. V was shortened by 5 bases and J by 8 bases, with 18 bases between the two germline ends. The CDR3 DNA follows: TGTGCCAGCAGCCCGCGGTCCGAAGGGGGTGGGGAGCTGTTTTTT. Its translation is CASSPRSEGGGELFF.

A note on this clonotype: A read error is possible here, since a much larger clone lies one base away. The V call is TRBV29-1, the J call TRBJ1-5, with 8 bases identical to TRBD1. Germline V gene lookup returns CDR1 SQVTM and CDR2 ANQGSEA. The CDR3 has 13 residues. CDR3 loop: CSVAGGIDQLQHF. In DNA, the CDR3 is TGCAGCGTTGCAGGGGGCATTGATCAGCTCCAGCATTTT.

This clonotype occurred many times. The gene calls are TRBV20-1 and TRBJ1-5; maybe TRBD1 (6 bases). From germline, CDR1 is DFQATT and CDR2 SNEGSKA (reference sequence). The V end was cut by 4 bases, the J end by 7 bases, with 14 bases between. The CDR3 has 13 residues. The CDR3 nucleotides are TGCAGTGCTACGGACAGTGAGCAGCAGCCCCAGCATTTT. It translates to CSATDSEQQPQHF.

This clonotype was seen many times. V gene TRBV5-1 combines with J gene TRBJ1-2, with a possible D match to TRBD1 (6 bases). CDR1 is SGHRS, CDR2 YFSETQ, per germline. V was pared by 4 bases and J by 2 bases, with 12 bases between. The CDR3 spans 14 residues. The CDR3 here is CASSPGAQNYGYTF. The CDR3 region has the DNA TGCGCCAGCAGCCCGGGGGCACAGAACTATGGCTACACCTTC.

This clonotype has at least ten counts. One junction end does not reproduce the germline sequence, and a read error may be involved. The chain couples TRBV24-1 to TRBJ2-5, with 7 bases lining up with TRBD2. The CDR3 totals 15 residues. Per germline, CDR1 KGHDR and CDR2 SFDVKD. The DNA of the CDR3 is TGTACCACCAGTGACCCGAGCGGGAACCAAGAGACCCAGTACTTC. Its protein is CTTSDPSGNQETQYF.

Concerning this clonotype: The conserved final phenylalanine or tryptophan is absent from the CDR3, which likely points to a read error. The DNA is left out, because the CDR3 cannot be placed on it with certainty; the CDR3 is given as TCRdb lists it. The genes are TRBV7-9 and TRBJ2-7; the D call TRBD2 from the table was never checked on the DNA. Per the germline V gene, CDR1 is SEHNR and CDR2 is FQNEAQ (reference sequence). The CDR3 is 8 amino acids long, termini counted. Here the CDR3 reads CASSLVAS.

Worth noting for this clonotype: The junction departs from the called germline gene at one end, perhaps through a read error. The J gene is TRBJ1-4, the V gene TRBV9; 12 nucleotides match TRBD1. The germline V gene has CDR1 SGDLS and CDR2 YYNGEE. CDR3 length: 18 residues. This CDR3 is CASSFARDRGRADENLFF. CDR3 coding DNA: TGTGCCAGCAGCTTCGCCCGGGACAGGGGGCGAGCGGATGAAAACCTGTTTTTT.

This sequence joins TRBV28 and TRBJ2-7; the D gene is possibly TRBD1 (5 bases). Trimming pared 4 bases from V and 0 bases from J, leaving 10 bases between. The germline V gene has CDR1 MDHEN and CDR2 SYDVKM. The CDR3 runs to 14 residues. CDR3 in DNA: TGTGCCAGCAGTTGGACGACAGTCTCCTACGAGCAGTACTTC. Its protein is CASSWTTVSYEQYF.

This clonotype was picked up a small number of times. Since a much larger clone is just one base distant, this may be a read error. This chain uses TRBV7-3 with TRBJ1-1; tentatively, D is TRBD1 (6 bases). CDR3 length: 14 amino acids. Germline lookup yields CDR1 SGHTA and CDR2 FQGTGA. The CDR3 reads CASSSRGGGTEALF. CDR3 coding DNA: TGTGCCAGCAGCTCCAGGGGTGGGGGCACTGAAGCTCTCTTT.

This clonotype showed up just a few times. This rearrangement joins TRBV12-3 or TRBV12-4 to TRBJ1-2; the match to TRBD1 covers 9 bases. There are 14 residues in the CDR3. Trimming cost V 8 bases and J 4 bases; bases outside gene matches: 8. CDR3 coding DNA: TGTGCCAGCGGACTAACAGGGGGCATCTATGGCTACACCTTC. As protein: CASGLTGGIYGYTF.

The chain's CDR3 is CATSDTLLREGGVTETQYF. CDR3 coding DNA: TGTGCCACCAGTGATACCCTGCTGAGGGAGGGCGGGGTCACGGAGACCCAGTACTTC. The chain uses TRBV24-1 and TRBJ2-5; 7 nucleotides match TRBD2. Germline values: CDR1 KGHDR, CDR2 SFDVKD. The V segment lost 3 bases and the J segment 5 bases; nucleotides outside the gene matches: 20. The CDR3 consists of 19 residues.

The sample holds many counts of this clonotype. This chain uses TRBV20-1 with TRBJ2-7, with TRBD1 identical over 7 bases. V shed 3 bases and J 4 bases; nucleotides not matched to a gene: 6. Germline CDR1 reads DFQATT; CDR2 reads SNEGSKA (reference sequence). CDR3 length: 13 residues. CDR3 nucleotides: TGCAGTGCTAGGACAGGGAATAGTTACGAGCAGTACTTC. It encodes CSARTGNSYEQYF.

This clonotype was seen many times. The chain couples TRBV12-3 or TRBV12-4 to TRBJ2-5; D gene uncertain. V was cut by 3 bases and J by 5 bases, with 16 bases left in between. CDR3 size: 15 residues. The CDR3 region is CASSFYPRPEETQYF. The CDR3 DNA sequence: TGTGCCAGCAGTTTTTACCCTCGTCCGGAGGAGACCCAGTACTTC.

V gene TRBV5-4 combines with J gene TRBJ1-2, with D uncertain. The CDR3 covers 15 residues. V lost 2 bases and J lost 0, with 11 bases in between. The germline CDR1 and CDR2 sequences are SGHNT and YYREEE (reference sequence). The chain's CDR3 is CASSFGNIANYGYTF. CDR3 sequence (DNA): TGTGCCAGCAGCTTCGGGAATATTGCTAACTATGGCTACACCTTC.

Ten or more counts support this clonotype. The chain couples TRBV11-1 to TRBJ2-2; D uncertain. Germline V gene data show CDR1 as SGHAT and CDR2 as FQDESV (reference sequence). Between the trimmed V and J ends, which lost 0 bases and 6 bases, there was a span of 8 bases. The CDR3 contains 14 residues. The CDR3 loop is CASSLANAPGELFF. Written as DNA, the CDR3 is TGTGCCAGCAGCTTAGCGAACGCCCCCGGGGAGCTGTTTTTT. The full variable domain, in which reference TRBV11-1 and TRBJ2-2 provide the parts outside the CDR3, is EAEVAQSPRYKITEKSQAVAFWCDPISGHATLYWYRQILGQGPELLVQFQDESVVDDSQLPKDRFSAERLKGVDSTLKIQPAELGDSAMYLCASSLANAPGELFFGEGSRLTVL.

The table lists this clonotype with a count of one. A much larger clone is a single base away; this may be a read error. The V call is TRBV10-2, the J call TRBJ1-1; 7 bases fit TRBD1. The CDR3 runs 15 residues. The germline CDR1 and CDR2 sequences are WSHSY and SAAADI. The CDR3 reads CASSPSTGRSTEAFF. As DNA, the CDR3 is TGTGCCAGCAGTCCGTCGACAGGGAGGTCCACTGAAGCTTTCTTT.

This clonotype was observed many times. V usage is TRBV19 and J usage is TRBJ2-7; TRBD2 matches 10 bases. J lost 4 bases, V lost 5 bases, and 11 bases had no gene match. The CDR3 consists of 16 residues. Germline V lookup: CDR1 LNHDA, CDR2 SQIVND (reference sequence). CDR3 DNA: TGTGCCAGTAGTCCCCACGCTAGCGGGGGAGTTTACGAGCAGTACTTC. It codes for CASSPHASGGVYEQYF.